This entry concerns a single TCR beta chain. This CDR3 contains 13 residues. In germline, CDR1 is LGHDT, CDR2 YNNKEL (reference sequence). V was trimmed by 1 base and J by 6 bases, leaving 6 bases between them. In the authors' methods: From reference gene primer amplification, estimates of nucleated cell counts were derived. Some clones are missing from TCRdb's copy, which holds only in-frame ones; the method was immunoSEQ multiplex PCR. V, J and clone size are those of that table, while D and trimming were read from the DNA. The sample has approximately 300,000 clones, about 90% seen once. This record comes from a study of blood T cell repertoires in COVID-19.

The genes are TRBV3-1 (or the pseudogene TRBV3-2) and TRBJ2-2, with D maybe TRBD2 (6 bases). Sequenced sample: peripheral blood. This sequence was found in a woman in her forties with acute or convalescent COVID-19. CDR3 in amino acids: CASSQGLAGELFF. The CDR3 bases are TGTGCCAGCAGCCAAGGACTAGCCGGGGAGCTGTTTTTT.